The 11 T cell receptor beta chains below come from one sample, sequenced in a study of blood T cell repertoires in COVID-19. TCRdb's copy holds only in-frame clones and misses some; the assay was immunoSEQ multiplex PCR. Among tens of thousands of clones listed, more than 60% were seen once. Material for sequencing was peripheral blood. These receptors were taken from a man between 60 and 75 years old with acute or convalescent COVID-19.

The genes are TRBV19 and TRBJ2-4; TRBD2 matches at 7 bases. Germline CDR1 LNHDA, CDR2 SQIVND (reference sequence). Trimming cost V 3 bases and J 7 bases; bases outside gene matches: 18. The CDR3 consists of 18 residues. The CDR3: CASSIRAGTQDDTNIQYF. The CDR3 DNA reads TGTGCCAGTAGTATTCGAGCGGGGACGCAAGATGATACTAACATTCAGTACTTC.

The rearrangement links TRBV5-4 to TRBJ1-2; 9 positions match TRBD1. V shed 4 bases and J 0 bases; nucleotides not matched to a gene: 7. The CDR3 has 16 residues. The germline V gene has CDR1 SGHNT and CDR2 YYREEE (reference sequence). CDR3 DNA: TGTGCCAGCAGCATCCCTACAGGGGGCTCTAACTATGGCTACACCTTC. Translated: CASSIPTGGSNYGYTF. The full variable domain, rest sourced from reference TRBV5-4 and TRBJ1-2, is ETGVTQSPTHLIKTRGQQVTLRCSSQSGHNTVSWYQQALGQGPQFIFQYYREEENGRGNFPPRFSGLQFPNYSSELNVNALELDDSALYLCASSIPTGGSNYGYTFGSGTRLTVV.

V usage is TRBV5-4 and J usage is TRBJ1-1, with 10 nucleotides matching TRBD1. J gave up 4 bases and V 0 bases, and 6 bases lay outside the gene matches. CDR1 and CDR2 from the germline V gene are SGHNT and YYREEE (reference sequence). This CDR3 comprises 16 residues. The CDR3 loop reads CASSLGGTGAVTEAFF. The CDR3 coding sequence is TGTGCCAGCAGCTTGGGCGGGACAGGGGCCGTCACTGAAGCTTTCTTT.

The J gene is TRBJ2-1, the V gene TRBV13; D possibly corresponds to TRBD1 (5 bases). Per germline, CDR1 PRHDT and CDR2 FYEKMQ (reference sequence). CDR3 size: 16 residues. V was pared by 3 bases and J by 5 bases, with 17 bases between. The CDR3 region is CASSFRTQITNNEQFF. CDR3 sequence (DNA): TGTGCCAGCAGCTTCCGGACACAAATTACGAACAATGAGCAGTTCTTC. The full variable domain, completed using reference TRBV13 and TRBJ2-1, is AAGVIQSPRHLIKEKRETATLKCYPIPRHDTVYWYQQGPGQDPQFLISFYEKMQSDKGSIPDRFSAQQFSDYHSELNMSSLELGDSALYFCASSFRTQITNNEQFFGPGTRLTVL.

The chain uses TRBV6-1 and TRBJ1-5; D not resolved. Germline V gene lookup returns CDR1 MNHNS and CDR2 SASEGT. CDR3 size: 14 residues. V lost 2 bases to trimming and J lost 0 bases, with 5 bases between them. CDR3 region: CASSESHSNQPQHF. The DNA of the CDR3 is TGTGCCAGCAGTGAAAGCCATAGCAATCAGCCCCAGCATTTT.

The rearrangement uses TRBV5-1 and TRBJ2-1, with 7 bases fitting TRBD2. The V segment lost 2 bases and the J segment 6 bases; nucleotides outside the gene matches: 8. CDR3 length: 15 residues. Germline V CDR1 and CDR2: SGHRS, YFSETQ. The CDR3 loop reads CASSFAGWGGNEQFF. DNA of the CDR3: TGCGCCAGCAGCTTCGCAGGCTGGGGGGGCAATGAGCAGTTCTTC.

The chain uses TRBV4-2 and TRBJ2-5; 10 bases align to TRBD2. This CDR3 comprises 14 residues. V shed 0 bases and J 7 bases; nucleotides not matched to a gene: 2. Per the germline V gene, CDR1 is LGHNA and CDR2 is YNFKEQ. The chain's CDR3 is CASSQESGRGTQYF. In DNA, the CDR3 is TGTGCCAGCAGCCAAGAAAGCGGGAGGGGGACCCAGTACTTC.

The rearrangement joins TRBV19 to TRBJ2-5, with 7 nucleotides matching TRBD2. Germline CDR1 reads LNHDA; CDR2 reads SQIVND (reference sequence). The length of the CDR3 is 14 residues. V lost 3 bases to trimming and J lost 5 bases; unmatched junction nucleotides: 6. CDR3 sequence (DNA): TGTGCCAGTAGTATCCAGGTCGGGGGGGAGACCCAGTACTTC. It is translated as CASSIQVGGETQYF.

V and J are TRBV2 and TRBJ1-1; D is undetermined. The germline gives CDR1 SNHLY, CDR2 FYNNEI. Trimming shortened V by 3 bases and J by 11 bases, and 10 bases separated the two germline ends. The CDR3 has 11 amino acids. The CDR3 spells CASSDVIGAFF. CDR3 nucleotides: TGTGCCAGCAGTGATGTCATCGGGGCTTTCTTT.

The chain employs TRBV11-2 and TRBJ1-1; D is uncertain. V was trimmed by 1 base and J by 7 bases, leaving 13 bases between them. In germline, CDR1 is SGHAT, CDR2 FQNNGV. CDR3 length: 14 residues. The CDR3 sequence is CASSLGGAAGEAFF. The CDR3 DNA reads as TGTGCCAGCAGCTTAGGTGGAGCGGCGGGTGAAGCTTTCTTT.

The chain links TRBV28 to TRBJ1-1; maybe TRBD1 (6 bases). Germline V gives CDR1 MDHEN, CDR2 SYDVKM. This CDR3 region has 15 residues. Trimming shortened V by 2 bases and J by 4 bases, and 14 bases separated the two germline ends. The CDR3 bases are TGTGCCAGCAGTTTACTGAACAGGGAGAGCACTGAAGCTTTCTTT. Its protein product is CASSLLNRESTEAFF.